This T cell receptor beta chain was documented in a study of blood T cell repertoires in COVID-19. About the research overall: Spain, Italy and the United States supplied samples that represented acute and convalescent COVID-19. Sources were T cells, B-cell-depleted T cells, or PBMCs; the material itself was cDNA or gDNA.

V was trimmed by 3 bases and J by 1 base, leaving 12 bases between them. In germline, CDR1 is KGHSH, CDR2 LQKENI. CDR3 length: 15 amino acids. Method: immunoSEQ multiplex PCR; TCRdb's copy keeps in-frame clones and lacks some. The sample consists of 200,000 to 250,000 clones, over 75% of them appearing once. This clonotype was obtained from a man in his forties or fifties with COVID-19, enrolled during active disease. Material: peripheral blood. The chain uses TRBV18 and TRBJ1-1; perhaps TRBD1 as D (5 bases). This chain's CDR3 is CASSPQTARNTEAFF. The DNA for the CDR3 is TGTGCCAGCTCACCCCAGACAGCCCGGAACACTGAAGCTTTCTTT.